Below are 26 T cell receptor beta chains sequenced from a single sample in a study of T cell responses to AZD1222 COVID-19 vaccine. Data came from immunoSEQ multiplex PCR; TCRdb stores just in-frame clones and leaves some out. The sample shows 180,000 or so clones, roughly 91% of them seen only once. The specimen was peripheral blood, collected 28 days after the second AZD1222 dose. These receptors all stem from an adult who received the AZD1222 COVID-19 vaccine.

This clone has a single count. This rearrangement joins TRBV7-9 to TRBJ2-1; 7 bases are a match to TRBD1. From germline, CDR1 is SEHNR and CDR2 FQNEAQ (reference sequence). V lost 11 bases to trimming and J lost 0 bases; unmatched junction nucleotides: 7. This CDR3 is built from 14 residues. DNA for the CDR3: TGTGCCGGAGACAGGGCATACTCCTACAATGAGCAGTTCTTC. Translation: CAGDRAYSYNEQFF.

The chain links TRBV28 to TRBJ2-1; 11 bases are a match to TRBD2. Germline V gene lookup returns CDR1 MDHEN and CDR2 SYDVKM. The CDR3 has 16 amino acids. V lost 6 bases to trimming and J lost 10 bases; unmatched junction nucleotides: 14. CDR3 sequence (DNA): TGTGCCAGCAGCCCACTAGCGGGAGTCGGATCGCGGGAGCAGTTCTTC. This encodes CASSPLAGVGSREQFF.

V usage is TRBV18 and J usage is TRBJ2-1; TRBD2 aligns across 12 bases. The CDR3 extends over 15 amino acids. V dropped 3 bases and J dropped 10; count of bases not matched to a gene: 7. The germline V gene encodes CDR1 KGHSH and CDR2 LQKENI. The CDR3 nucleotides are TGTGCCAGCTCACCCTCTATGACTAGCGGGAGCGAGCAGTTCTTC. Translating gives CASSPSMTSGSEQFF. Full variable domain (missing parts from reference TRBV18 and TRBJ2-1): NAGVMQNPRHLVRRRGQEARLRCSPMKGHSHVYWYRQLPEEGLKFMVYLQKENIIDESGMPKERFSAEFPKEGPSILRIQQVVRGDSAAYFCASSPSMTSGSEQFFGPGTRLTVL.

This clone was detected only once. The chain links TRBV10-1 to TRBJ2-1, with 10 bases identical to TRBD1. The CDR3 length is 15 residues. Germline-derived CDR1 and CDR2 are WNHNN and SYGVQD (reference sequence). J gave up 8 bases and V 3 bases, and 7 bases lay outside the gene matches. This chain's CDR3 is CASSDGGTGVHEQFF. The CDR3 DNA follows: TGCGCCAGCAGTGACGGTGGGACAGGGGTCCATGAGCAGTTCTTC.

The CDR3 loop reads CAITKDGSEAFF. Written as DNA, the CDR3 is TGTGCCATCACCAAGGACGGCAGTGAAGCTTTCTTT. This sequence joins TRBV10-3 and TRBJ1-1; no firm D call. The CDR3 is 12 amino acids. Germline-derived CDR1 and CDR2 are ENHRY and SYGVKD. V was pared by 7 bases and J by 7 bases, with 13 bases between.

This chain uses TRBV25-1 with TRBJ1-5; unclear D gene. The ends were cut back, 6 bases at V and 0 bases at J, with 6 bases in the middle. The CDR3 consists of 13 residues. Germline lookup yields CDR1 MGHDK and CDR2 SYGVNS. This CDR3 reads CASRDNSNQPQHF. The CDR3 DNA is TGTGCCAGCAGAGATAATAGCAATCAGCCCCAGCATTTT.

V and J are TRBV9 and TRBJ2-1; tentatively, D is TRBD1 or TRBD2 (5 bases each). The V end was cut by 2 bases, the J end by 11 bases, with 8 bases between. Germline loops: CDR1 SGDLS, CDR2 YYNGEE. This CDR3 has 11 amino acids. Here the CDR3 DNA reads TGTGCCAGCAGCGTTGGGGGACAGCAGTTCTTC. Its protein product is CASSVGGQQFF.

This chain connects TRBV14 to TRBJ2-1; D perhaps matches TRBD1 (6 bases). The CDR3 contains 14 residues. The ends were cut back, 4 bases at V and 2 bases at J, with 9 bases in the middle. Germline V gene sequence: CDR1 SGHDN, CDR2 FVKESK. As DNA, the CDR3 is TGTGCCAGCAGCCGGCAGGGGCCCTACAATGAGCAGTTCTTC. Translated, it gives CASSRQGPYNEQFF.

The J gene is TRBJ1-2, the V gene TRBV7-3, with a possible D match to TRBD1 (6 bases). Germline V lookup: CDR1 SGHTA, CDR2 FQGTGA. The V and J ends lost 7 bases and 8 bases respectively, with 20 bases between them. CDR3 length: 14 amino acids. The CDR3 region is CASTLEGGVVGYTF. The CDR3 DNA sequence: TGTGCCAGCACCCTCGAAGGGGGGGTAGTAGGCTACACCTTC.

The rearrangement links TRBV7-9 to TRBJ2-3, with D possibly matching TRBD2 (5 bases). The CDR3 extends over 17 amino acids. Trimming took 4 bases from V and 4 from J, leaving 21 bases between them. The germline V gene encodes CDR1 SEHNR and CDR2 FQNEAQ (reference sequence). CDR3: CASSSSSGIWGADTQYF. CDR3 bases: TGTGCCAGCAGCTCCTCATCGGGGATCTGGGGAGCAGATACGCAGTATTTT.

Here the CDR3 reads CASSSVLARTYEQYF. As DNA, the CDR3 is TGCGCCAGCAGCTCGGTGCTAGCCCGAACCTACGAGCAGTACTTC. The rearrangement links TRBV5-1 to TRBJ2-7; weak D call: TRBD2 (5 bases). The CDR3 contains 15 residues. Trimming cost V 3 bases and J 2 bases, with 15 bases left between them. Germline V gene sequence: CDR1 SGHRS, CDR2 YFSETQ.

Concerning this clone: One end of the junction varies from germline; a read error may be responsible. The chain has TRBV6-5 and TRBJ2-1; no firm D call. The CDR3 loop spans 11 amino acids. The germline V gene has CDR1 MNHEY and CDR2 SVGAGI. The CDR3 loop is CASSYTGERFF. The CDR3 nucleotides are TGTGCCAGCAGTTACACGGGCGAGCGGTTCTTC.

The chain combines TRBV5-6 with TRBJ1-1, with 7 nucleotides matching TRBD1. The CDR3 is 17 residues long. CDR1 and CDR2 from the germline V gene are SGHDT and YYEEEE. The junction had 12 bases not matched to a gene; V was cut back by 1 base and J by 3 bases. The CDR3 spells CASSLMGTANIYTEAFF. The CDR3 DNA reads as TGTGCCAGCAGCTTGATGGGGACAGCTAATATTTACACTGAAGCTTTCTTT.

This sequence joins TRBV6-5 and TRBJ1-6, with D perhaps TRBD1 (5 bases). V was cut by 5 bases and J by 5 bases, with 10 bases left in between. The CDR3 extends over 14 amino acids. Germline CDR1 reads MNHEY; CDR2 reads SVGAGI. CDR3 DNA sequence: TGTGCCAGCAGTCGGGGCGCGGATAATTCACCCCTCCACTTT. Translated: CASSRGADNSPLHF.

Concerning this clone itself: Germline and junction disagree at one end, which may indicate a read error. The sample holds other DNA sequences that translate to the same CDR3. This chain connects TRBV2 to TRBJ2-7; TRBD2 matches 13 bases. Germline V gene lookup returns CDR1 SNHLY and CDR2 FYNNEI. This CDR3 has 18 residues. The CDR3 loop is CASRALGLAGSSSYEQYF. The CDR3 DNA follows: TGTGCCAGCAGGGCCTTGGGACTAGCGGGATCTAGCTCCTACGAGCAATACTTC.

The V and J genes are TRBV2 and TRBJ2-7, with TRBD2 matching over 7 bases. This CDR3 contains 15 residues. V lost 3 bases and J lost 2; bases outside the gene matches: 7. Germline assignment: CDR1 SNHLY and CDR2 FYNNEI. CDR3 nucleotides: TGTGCCAGCAGTGAGGGGGGGGGATTACCCTACGAGCAGTACTTC. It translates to CASSEGGGLPYEQYF.

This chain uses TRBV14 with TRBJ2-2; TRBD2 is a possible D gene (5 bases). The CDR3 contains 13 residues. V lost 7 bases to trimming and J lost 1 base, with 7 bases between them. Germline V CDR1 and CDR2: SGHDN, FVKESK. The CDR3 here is CASTRGNTGELFF. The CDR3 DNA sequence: TGTGCCAGCACCCGGGGGAACACCGGGGAGCTGTTTTTT.

Written as DNA, the CDR3 is TGTGCCAGTAGTAGTTGGGGTCGGCAGCTACAAGAGACCCAGTACTTC. It encodes CASSSWGRQLQETQYF. The chain uses TRBV19 and TRBJ2-5; D gene unclear. CDR3 length: 16 amino acids. Germline-derived CDR1 and CDR2 are LNHDA and SQIVND (reference sequence). Trimming took off 4 bases at V and 2 bases at J, with 17 bases between the two ends.

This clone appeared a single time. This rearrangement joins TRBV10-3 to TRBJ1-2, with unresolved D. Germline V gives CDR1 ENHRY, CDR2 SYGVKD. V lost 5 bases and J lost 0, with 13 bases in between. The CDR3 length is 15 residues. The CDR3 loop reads CAISRKGKANYGYTF. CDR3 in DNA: TGTGCCATCAGTCGCAAGGGAAAAGCTAACTATGGCTACACCTTC.

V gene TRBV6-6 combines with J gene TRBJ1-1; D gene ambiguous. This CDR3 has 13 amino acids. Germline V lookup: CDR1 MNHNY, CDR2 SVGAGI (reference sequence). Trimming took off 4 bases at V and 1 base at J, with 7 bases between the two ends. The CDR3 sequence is CASSFTANTEAFF. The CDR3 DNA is TGTGCCAGCAGTTTCACTGCGAACACTGAAGCTTTCTTT.

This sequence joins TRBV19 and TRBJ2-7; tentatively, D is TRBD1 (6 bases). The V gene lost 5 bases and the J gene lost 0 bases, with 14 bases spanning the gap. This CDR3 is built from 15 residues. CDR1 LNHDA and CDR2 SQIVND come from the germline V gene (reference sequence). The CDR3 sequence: CASSARQASSYEQYF. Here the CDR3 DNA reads TGTGCCAGTAGTGCCCGACAGGCAAGCTCCTACGAGCAGTACTTC.

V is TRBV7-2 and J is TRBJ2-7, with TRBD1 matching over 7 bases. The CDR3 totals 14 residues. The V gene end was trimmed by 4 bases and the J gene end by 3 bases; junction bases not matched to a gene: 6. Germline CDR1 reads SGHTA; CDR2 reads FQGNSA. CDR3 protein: CASSSRTGDYEQYF. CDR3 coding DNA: TGTGCCAGCAGCTCCCGGACAGGTGACTACGAGCAGTACTTC.

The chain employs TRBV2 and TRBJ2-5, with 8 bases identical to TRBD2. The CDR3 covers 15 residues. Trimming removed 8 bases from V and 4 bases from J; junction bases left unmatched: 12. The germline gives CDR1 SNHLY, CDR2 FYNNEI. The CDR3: CASLTSGKSGETQYF. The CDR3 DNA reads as TGTGCCAGCCTAACTAGCGGCAAGAGCGGAGAGACCCAGTACTTC.

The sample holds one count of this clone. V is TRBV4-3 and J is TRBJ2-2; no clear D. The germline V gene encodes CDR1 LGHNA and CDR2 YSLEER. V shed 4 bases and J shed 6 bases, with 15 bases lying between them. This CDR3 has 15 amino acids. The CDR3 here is CASSLRALAPGELFF. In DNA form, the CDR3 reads TGCGCCAGCAGCCTCCGGGCTCTGGCCCCCGGGGAGCTGTTTTTT.

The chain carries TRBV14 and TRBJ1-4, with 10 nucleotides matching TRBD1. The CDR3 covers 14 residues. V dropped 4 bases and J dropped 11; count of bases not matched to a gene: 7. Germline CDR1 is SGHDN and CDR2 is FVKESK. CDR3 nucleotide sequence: TGTGCCAGCAGCCCCGGGACAGGGGCCAGGAAACTGTTTTTT. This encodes CASSPGTGARKLFF.

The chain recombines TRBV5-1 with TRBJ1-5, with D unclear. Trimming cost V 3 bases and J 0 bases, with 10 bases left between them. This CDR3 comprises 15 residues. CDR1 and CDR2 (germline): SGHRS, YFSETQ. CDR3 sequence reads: CASSSDGHSNQPQHF. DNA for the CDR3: TGCGCCAGCAGCTCAGACGGCCATAGCAATCAGCCCCAGCATTTT. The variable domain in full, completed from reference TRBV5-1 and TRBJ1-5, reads KAGVTQTPRYLIKTRGQQVTLSCSPISGHRSVSWYQQTPGQGLQFLFEYFSETQRNKGNFPGRFSGRQFSNSRSEMNVSTLELGDSALYLCASSSDGHSNQPQHFGDGTRLSIL.